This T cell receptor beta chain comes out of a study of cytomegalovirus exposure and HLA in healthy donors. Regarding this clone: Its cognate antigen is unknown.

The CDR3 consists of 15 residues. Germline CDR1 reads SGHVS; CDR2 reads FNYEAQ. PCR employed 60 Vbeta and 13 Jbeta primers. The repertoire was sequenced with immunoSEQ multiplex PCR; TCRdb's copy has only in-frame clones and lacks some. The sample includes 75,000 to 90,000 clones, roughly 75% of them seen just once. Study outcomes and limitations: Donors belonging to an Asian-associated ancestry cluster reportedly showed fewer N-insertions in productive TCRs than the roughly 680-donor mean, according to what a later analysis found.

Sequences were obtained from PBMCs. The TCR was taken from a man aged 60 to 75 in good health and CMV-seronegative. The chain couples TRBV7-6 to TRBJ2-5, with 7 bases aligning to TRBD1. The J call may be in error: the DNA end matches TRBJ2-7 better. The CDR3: CASSFLQGSLYEQYF. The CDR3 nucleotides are TGTGCCAGCAGCTTTCTACAGGGGTCCCTCTACGAGCAGTACTTC.